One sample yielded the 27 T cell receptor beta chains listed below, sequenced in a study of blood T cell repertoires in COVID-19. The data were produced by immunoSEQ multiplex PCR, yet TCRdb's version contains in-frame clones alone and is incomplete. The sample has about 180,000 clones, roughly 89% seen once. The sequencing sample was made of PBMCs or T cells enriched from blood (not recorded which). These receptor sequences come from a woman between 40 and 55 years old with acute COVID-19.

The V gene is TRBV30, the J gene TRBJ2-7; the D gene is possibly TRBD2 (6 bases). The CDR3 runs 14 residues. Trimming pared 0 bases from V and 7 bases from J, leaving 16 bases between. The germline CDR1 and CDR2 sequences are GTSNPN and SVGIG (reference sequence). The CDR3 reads CAWSVGTGGREQYF. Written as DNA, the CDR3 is TGTGCCTGGAGTGTAGGCACCGGGGGAAGGGAGCAGTACTTC.

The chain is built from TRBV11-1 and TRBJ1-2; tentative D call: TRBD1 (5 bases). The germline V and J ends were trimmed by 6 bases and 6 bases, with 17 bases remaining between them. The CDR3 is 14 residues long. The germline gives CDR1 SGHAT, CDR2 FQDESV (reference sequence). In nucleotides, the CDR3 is TGTGCCAGCAGTCACCCACCGGGGGTGGATGGCTACACCTTC. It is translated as CASSHPPGVDGYTF.

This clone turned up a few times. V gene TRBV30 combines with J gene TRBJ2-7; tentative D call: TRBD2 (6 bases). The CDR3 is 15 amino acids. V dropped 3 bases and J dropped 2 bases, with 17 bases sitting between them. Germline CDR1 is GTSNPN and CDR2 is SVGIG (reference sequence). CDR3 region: CAWSSLGGAPYEQYF. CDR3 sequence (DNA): TGTGCCTGGAGCTCTTTGGGCGGGGCCCCCTACGAGCAGTACTTC. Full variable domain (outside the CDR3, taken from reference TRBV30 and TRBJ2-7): SQTIHQWPATLVQPVGSPLSLECTVEGTSNPNLYWYRQAAGRGLQLLFYSVGIGQISSEVPQNLSASRPQDRQFILSSKKLLLSDSGFYLCAWSSLGGAPYEQYFGPGTRLTVT.

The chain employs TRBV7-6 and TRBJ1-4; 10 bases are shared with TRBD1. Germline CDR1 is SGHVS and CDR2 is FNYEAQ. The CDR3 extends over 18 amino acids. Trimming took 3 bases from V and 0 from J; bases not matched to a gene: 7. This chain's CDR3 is CASSFGTGVIPTNEKLFF. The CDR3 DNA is TGTGCCAGCAGCTTCGGGACAGGGGTTATTCCAACTAATGAAAAACTGTTTTTT.

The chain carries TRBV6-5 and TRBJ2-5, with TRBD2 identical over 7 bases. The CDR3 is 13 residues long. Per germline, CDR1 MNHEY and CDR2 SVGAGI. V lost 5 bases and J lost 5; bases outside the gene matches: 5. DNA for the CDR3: TGTGCCAGCAGTCCCCAGGGAGGGGAGACCCAGTACTTC. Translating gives CASSPQGGETQYF.

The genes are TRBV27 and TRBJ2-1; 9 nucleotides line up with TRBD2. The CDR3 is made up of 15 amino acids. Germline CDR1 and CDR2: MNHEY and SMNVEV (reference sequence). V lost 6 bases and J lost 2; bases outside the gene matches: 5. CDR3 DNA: TGTGCCAGCAGAGTAGCGGGAGTTCCCTACAATGAGCAGTTCTTC. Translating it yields CASRVAGVPYNEQFF.

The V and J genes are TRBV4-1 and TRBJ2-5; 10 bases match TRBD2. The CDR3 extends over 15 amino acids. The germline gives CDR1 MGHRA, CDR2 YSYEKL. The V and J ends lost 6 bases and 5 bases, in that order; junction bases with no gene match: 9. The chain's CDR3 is CASRPKREGLETQYF. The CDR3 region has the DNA TGCGCCAGCAGGCCGAAGCGGGAGGGCCTGGAGACCCAGTACTTC.

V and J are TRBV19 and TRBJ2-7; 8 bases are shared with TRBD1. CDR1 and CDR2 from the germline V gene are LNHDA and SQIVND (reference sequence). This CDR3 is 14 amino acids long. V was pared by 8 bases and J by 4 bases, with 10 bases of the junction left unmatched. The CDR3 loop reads CASGGRDRQYEQYF. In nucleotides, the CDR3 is TGTGCCAGTGGGGGGCGGGACAGGCAATACGAGCAGTACTTC.

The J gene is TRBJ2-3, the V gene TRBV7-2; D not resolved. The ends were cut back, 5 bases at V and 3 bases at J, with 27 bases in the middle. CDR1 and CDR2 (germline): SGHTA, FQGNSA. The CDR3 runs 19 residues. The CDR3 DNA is TGTGCCAGCAGCCCAAGCGTGATAGAGCGTCTTCAGCCGACAGATACGCAGTATTTT. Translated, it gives CASSPSVIERLQPTDTQYF.

The CDR3 is CASSFIGSGPLNEQYF. CDR3 in DNA: TGTGCCAGCAGTTTCATCGGTAGCGGCCCCCTTAACGAGCAGTACTTC. The J gene is TRBJ2-7, the V gene TRBV27; a possible D gene is TRBD2 (6 bases). The CDR3 loop spans 16 amino acids. Germline values: CDR1 MNHEY, CDR2 SMNVEV (reference sequence). Trimming left V 3 bases short and J 5 bases short, with 20 bases between.

CDR3 nucleotides: TGCGCCAGCAGCTTGGATGGCGGGAGTTACGAGCAGTACTTC. Translation gives CASSLDGGSYEQYF. The rearrangement joins TRBV5-1 to TRBJ2-7; 7 positions agree with TRBD2. The CDR3 contains 14 residues. Trimming took 0 bases from V and 4 from J; bases not matched to a gene: 4. Germline-derived CDR1 and CDR2 are SGHRS and YFSETQ. Looking up the rest from reference TRBV5-1 and TRBJ2-7 gives the full variable domain: KAGVTQTPRYLIKTRGQQVTLSCSPISGHRSVSWYQQTPGQGLQFLFEYFSETQRNKGNFPGRFSGRQFSNSRSEMNVSTLELGDSALYLCASSLDGGSYEQYFGPGTRLTVT.

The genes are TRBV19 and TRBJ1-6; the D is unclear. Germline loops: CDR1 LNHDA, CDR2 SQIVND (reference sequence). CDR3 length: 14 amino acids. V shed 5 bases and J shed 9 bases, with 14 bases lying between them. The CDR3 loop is CASSPRGSPSPLHF. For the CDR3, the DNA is TGTGCCAGTAGTCCCCGGGGTTCCCCTTCACCCCTCCACTTT.

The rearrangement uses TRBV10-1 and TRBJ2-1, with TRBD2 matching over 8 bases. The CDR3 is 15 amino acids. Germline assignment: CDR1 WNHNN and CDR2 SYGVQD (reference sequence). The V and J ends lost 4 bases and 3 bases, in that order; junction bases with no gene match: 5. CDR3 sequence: CASSAIGTSYNEQFF. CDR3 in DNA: TGCGCCAGCAGTGCCATCGGGACTAGCTACAATGAGCAGTTCTTC.

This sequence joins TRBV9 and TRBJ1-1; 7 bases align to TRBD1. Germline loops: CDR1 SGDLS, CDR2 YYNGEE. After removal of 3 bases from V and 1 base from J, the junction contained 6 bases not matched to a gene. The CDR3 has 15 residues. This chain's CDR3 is CASSATRQGNTEAFF. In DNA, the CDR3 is TGTGCCAGCAGCGCCACTAGACAGGGGAACACTGAAGCTTTCTTT.

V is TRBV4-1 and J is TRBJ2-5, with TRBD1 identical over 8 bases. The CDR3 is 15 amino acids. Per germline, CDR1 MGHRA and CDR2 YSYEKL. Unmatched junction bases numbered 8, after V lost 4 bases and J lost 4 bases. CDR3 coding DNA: TGCGCCAGCAGCCCAGGGCTACAGGGGGGAGAGACCCAGTACTTC. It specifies CASSPGLQGGETQYF.

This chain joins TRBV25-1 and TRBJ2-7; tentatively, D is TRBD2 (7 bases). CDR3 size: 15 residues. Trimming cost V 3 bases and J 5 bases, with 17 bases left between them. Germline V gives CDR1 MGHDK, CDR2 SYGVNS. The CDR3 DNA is TGTGCCAGCAGTGAGGGGGAGGGACATCGAGACGAGCAGTACTTC. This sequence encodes CASSEGEGHRDEQYF.

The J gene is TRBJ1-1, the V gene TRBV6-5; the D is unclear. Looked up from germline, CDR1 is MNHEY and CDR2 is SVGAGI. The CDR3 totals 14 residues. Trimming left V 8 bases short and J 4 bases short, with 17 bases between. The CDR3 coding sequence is TGTGCCAGCTCTCGGGGTTCGGTCGGCACTGAAGCTTTCTTT. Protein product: CASSRGSVGTEAFF.

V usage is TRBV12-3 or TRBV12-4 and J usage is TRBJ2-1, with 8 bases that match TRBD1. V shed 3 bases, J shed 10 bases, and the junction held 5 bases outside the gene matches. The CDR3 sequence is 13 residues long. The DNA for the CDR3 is TGTGCCAGCAGTTTGGGACAGGTCGGAGAGCAGTTCTTC. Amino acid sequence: CASSLGQVGEQFF.

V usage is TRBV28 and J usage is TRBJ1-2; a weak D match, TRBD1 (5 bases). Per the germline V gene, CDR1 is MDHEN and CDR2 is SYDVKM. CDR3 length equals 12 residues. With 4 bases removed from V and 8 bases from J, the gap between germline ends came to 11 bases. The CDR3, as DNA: TGTGCCAGCAGTTCCGGGGGTAAGGGCTACACCTTC. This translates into CASSSGGKGYTF.

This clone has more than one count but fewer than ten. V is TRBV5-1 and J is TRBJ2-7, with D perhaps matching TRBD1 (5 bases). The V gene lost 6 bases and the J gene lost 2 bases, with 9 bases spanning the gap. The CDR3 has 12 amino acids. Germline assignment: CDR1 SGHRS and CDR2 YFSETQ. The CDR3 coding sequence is TGCGCCAGCACTGGGGCTCCCTACGAGCAGTACTTC. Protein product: CASTGAPYEQYF.

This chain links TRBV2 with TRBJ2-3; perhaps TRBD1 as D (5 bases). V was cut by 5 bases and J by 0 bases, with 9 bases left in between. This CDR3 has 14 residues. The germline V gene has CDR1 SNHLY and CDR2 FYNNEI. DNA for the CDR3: TGTGCCAGCAGTAGGGGTTCTAGCACAGATACGCAGTATTTT. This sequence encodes CASSRGSSTDTQYF. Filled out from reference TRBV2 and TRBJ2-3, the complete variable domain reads EPEVTQTPSHQVTQMGQEVILRCVPISNHLYFYWYRQILGQKVEFLVSFYNNEISEKSEIFDDQFSVERPDGSNFTLKIRSTKLEDSAMYFCASSRGSSTDTQYFGPGTRLTVL.

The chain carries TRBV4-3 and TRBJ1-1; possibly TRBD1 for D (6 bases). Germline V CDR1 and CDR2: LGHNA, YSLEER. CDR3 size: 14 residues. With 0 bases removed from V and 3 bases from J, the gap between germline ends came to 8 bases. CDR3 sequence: CASSQDSGDTEAFF. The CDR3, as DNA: TGCGCCAGCAGCCAAGACTCAGGGGACACTGAAGCTTTCTTT.

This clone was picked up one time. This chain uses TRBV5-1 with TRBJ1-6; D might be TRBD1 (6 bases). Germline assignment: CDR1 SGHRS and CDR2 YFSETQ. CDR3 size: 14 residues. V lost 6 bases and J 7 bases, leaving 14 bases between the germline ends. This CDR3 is CASTPGTSNSPLHF. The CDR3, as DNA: TGCGCCAGCACCCCCGGGACATCCAATTCACCCCTCCACTTT.

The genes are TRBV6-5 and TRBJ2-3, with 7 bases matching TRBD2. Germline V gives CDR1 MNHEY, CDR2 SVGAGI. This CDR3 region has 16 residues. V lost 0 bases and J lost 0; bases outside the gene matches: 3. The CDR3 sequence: CASSYSGGSSTDTQYF. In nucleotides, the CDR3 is TGTGCCAGCAGTTACTCGGGCGGGAGCAGCACAGATACGCAGTATTTT.

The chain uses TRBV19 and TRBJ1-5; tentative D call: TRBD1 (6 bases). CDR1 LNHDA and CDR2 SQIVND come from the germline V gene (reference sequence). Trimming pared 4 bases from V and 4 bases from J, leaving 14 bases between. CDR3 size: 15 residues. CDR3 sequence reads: CASSTRGGRNQPQHF. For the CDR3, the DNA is TGTGCCAGTAGTACCAGGGGCGGCCGTAATCAGCCCCAGCATTTT.

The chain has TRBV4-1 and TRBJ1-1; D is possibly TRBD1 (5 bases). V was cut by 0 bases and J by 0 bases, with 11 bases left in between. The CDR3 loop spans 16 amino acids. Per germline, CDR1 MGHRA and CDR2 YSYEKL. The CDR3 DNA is TGCGCCAGCAGCCAAGAGGGGCTTAGGATGAACACTGAAGCTTTCTTT. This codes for CASSQEGLRMNTEAFF.

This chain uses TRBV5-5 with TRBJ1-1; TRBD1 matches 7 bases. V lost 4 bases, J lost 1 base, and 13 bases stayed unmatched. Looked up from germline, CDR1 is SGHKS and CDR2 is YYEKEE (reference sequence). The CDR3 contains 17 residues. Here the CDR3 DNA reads TGTGCCAGCAGCCAACCGACAGGGAGGTTGGAGAACACTGAAGCTTTCTTT. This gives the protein CASSQPTGRLENTEAFF.